One and the same sample provided the 5 T cell receptor beta chains below, sequenced in a study of OX40 agonist ivuxolimab in advanced cancers. Profiled with immunoSEQ multiplex PCR; TCRdb holds only in-frame clones, not every one. The profile shows tens of thousands of clones, roughly 79% of them singletons. The sample was CD4+ or CD8+ T cells sorted from blood, taken in a trial of the OX40 agonist ivuxolimab. Receptors originate from an adult with an advanced solid tumor such as melanoma, head and neck, liver or kidney cancer.

The J gene is TRBJ2-7, the V gene TRBV7-9, with 8 bases that match TRBD2. Trimming took 4 bases from V and 5 from J; bases not matched to a gene: 1. The CDR3 contains 12 residues. From germline, CDR1 is SEHNR and CDR2 FQNEAQ (reference sequence). The CDR3 coding sequence is TGTGCCAGCAGCTCGACTAGCGACGAGCAGTACTTC. The encoded protein is CASSSTSDEQYF.

CDR3 in DNA: TGTGCCAGCAGTGAAGGGGGCCACCTCTACGAGCAGTACGTC. Translated: CASSEGGHLYEQYV. This chain connects TRBV2 to TRBJ2-7, with D maybe TRBD1 (5 bases). Germline values: CDR1 SNHLY, CDR2 FYNNEI. The V and J ends lost 1 base and 3 bases respectively, with 10 bases between them. The CDR3 runs to 14 residues.

The chain is built from TRBV10-3 and TRBJ2-7; no clear D gene. Germline CDR1 ENHRY, CDR2 SYGVKD. This CDR3 is built from 13 residues. Trimming shortened V by 11 bases and J by 3 bases, and 17 bases separated the two germline ends. The CDR3 bases are TGTGCCTCGGCTTCGGTCAACAACTACGAGCAGTACTTC. Translation gives CASASVNNYEQYF.

The V call is TRBV18, the J call TRBJ2-7; possible D gene TRBD1, 6 bases. The CDR3 is 14 amino acids. Germline CDR1 KGHSH, CDR2 LQKENI. V lost 2 bases and J 3 bases, leaving 11 bases between the germline ends. CDR3 protein: CASSPSGDSYEQYV. The CDR3 DNA follows: TGTGCCAGCTCACCATCAGGGGATAGCTACGAGCAGTACGTC.

V gene TRBV6-5 combines with J gene TRBJ2-5; a weak D match, TRBD1 (6 bases). Between the trimmed V and J ends, which lost 4 bases and 5 bases, there was a span of 17 bases. The length of the CDR3 is 15 residues. In germline, CDR1 is MNHEY, CDR2 SVGAGI. CDR3 nucleotides: TGTGCCAGCAGTTCCTTGTTAACAGGGCTTGAGACCCAGTACTTC. Its translation: CASSSLLTGLETQYF.